The TCR beta chain described here comes from a study of immune heterogeneity within non-small cell lung tumors. Study findings and constraints: Identical dominant CDR3 beta clonotypes showed recurrence across tumor sites within a patient, and site-unique high-frequency clones were also present.

Multiplex PCR employing 32 V and 13 J primers generated amplicons of the TCR beta CDR3. TCRdb passed the multiplex PCR reads through MiXCR, listing each CDR3 protein once. Altogether about 12,000 distinct CDR3 sequences are present, roughly a fifth being singletons, with the ten largest covering 4.5% to 5.5%. Germline V gives CDR1 ENHRY, CDR2 SYGVKD. Trimming took off 8 bases at V and 4 bases at J, with 14 bases between the two ends. The CDR3 runs 14 residues. Bulk tumor genomic DNA was the template, and each sample received around 560 ng. Each primary tumor yielded several biopsies, collected far apart from one another at surgery. Curative surgery was performed on patients who had untreated, newly diagnosed non-small cell lung cancer. This clonotype was picked up many times. Its specificity is unknown.

Source material: lung tumor tissue. The chain recombines TRBV10-3 with TRBJ1-4, with D tentatively TRBD1 (6 bases). The sequence derives from a man aged 55 to 70 with non-small cell lung cancer. In nucleotides, the CDR3 is TGTGCCATCTCCCAGGGGCTCGGTAATGAAAAACTGTTTTTT. This encodes CAISQGLGNEKLFF.